This is a list of T cell receptor beta chains from one sample in a study of shared clonotypes between healthy human individuals. Assay: immunoSEQ multiplex PCR; the TCRdb copy retains only in-frame clones and omits some. The table has roughly 2.4 million clones, approximately 96% seen once. The specimen sequenced was naive CD4+ T cells sorted from blood. The receptor source for this set is a man in his late teens or twenties in good health. Both conserved end residues are part of each CDR3. The D gene is left open where the match is weak. Some rows have no size entry. The others give once, few or many, or a class for an expanded clone.

TRBJ2-3	TRBV28	NA	NA	CAYRGGGTDTQYF	TGTGCCTACAGGGGGGGAGGCACAGATACGCAGTATTTT
TRBJ1-5	TRBV7-2	NA	NA	CASSHPGQSNQPQHF	TGTGCCAGCAGCCACCCAGGGCAGAGCAATCAGCCCCAGCATTTT
TRBJ1-3	TRBV19	once	NA	CASSIFQVTDSGNTIYF	TGTGCCAGTAGTATCTTCCAAGTGACAGATTCTGGAAACACCATATATTTT
TRBJ1-2	TRBV5-1	NA	NA	CASSLSTSPYGYTF	TGCGCCAGCAGCTTGAGTACATCGCCCTATGGCTACACCTTC
TRBJ2-3	TRBV9	NA	NA	CASSVGWRSTADTQYF	TGTGCCAGCAGCGTAGGATGGCGATCGACCGCAGATACGCAGTATTTT
TRBJ2-4	TRBV6-1	NA	NA	CASSEVGGYIQYF	TGTGCCAGCAGTGAAGTCGGGGGTTACATTCAGTACTTC
TRBJ1-4	TRBV11-2	NA	NA	CASSLVLAGFIEKLFF	TGTGCCAGCAGCTTAGTCCTGGCAGGGTTTATTGAAAAACTGTTTTTT
TRBJ1-2	TRBV6-6	NA	NA	CASSYAAGTNYGYTF	TGTGCCAGCAGTTACGCGGCAGGGACTAACTATGGCTACACCTTC
TRBJ1-2	TRBV19	NA	NA	CASSIGGNYGYTF	TGTGCCAGTAGTATCGGTGGAAACTATGGCTACACCTTC
TRBJ2-5	TRBV5-4	NA	NA	CASSRDIQETQYF	TGTGCCAGCAGCCGCGACATACAAGAGACCCAGTACTTC
TRBJ2-3	TRBV30	NA	NA	CAWTPWDSGTDTQYF	TGTGCCTGGACTCCTTGGGACTCAGGCACAGATACGCAGTATTTT
TRBJ2-2	TRBV27	NA	TRBD2	CASRSSGGTGELFF	TGTGCCAGCAGATCTAGCGGAGGCACCGGGGAGCTGTTTTTT
TRBJ1-1	TRBV11-2	NA	TRBD1	CASSLTGNKANTEAFF	TGTGCCAGCAGCTTGACAGGGAACAAGGCGAACACTGAAGCTTTCTTT
TRBJ2-1	TRBV7-9	NA	TRBD2	CASSLGLAENEQFF	TGTGCCAGCAGCTTAGGCCTAGCGGAGAATGAGCAGTTCTTC
TRBJ2-1	TRBV10-3	NA	TRBD1	CAISGQGSMNEQFF	TGTGCCATCAGTGGACAGGGAAGTATGAATGAGCAGTTCTTC
TRBJ2-3	TRBV10-2	NA	NA	CASSEVTADTQYF	TGCGCCAGCAGTGAGGTAACAGCAGATACGCAGTATTTT
TRBJ2-7	TRBV5-1	NA	NA	CASSLSGSGSYEQYF	TGCGCCAGCAGCTTATCCGGTAGCGGATCCTACGAGCAGTACTTC
TRBJ1-6	TRBV29-1	NA	TRBD1	CSVADRDSLNSPLHF	TGCAGCGTCGCGGACAGGGATTCGCTTAATTCACCCCTCCACTTT
TRBJ2-1	TRBV7-2	once	NA	CASSLVVLGHEQFF	TGTGCCAGCAGCTTAGTCGTGCTCGGCCATGAGCAGTTCTTC
TRBJ2-1	TRBV2	NA	NA	CASTLDSNNEQFF	TGTGCCAGCACCTTAGACTCCAACAATGAGCAGTTCTTC
TRBJ1-5	TRBV7-2	NA	NA	CASSLDYNQPQHF	TGTGCCAGCAGCTTAGATTACAATCAGCCCCAGCATTTT
TRBJ1-6	TRBV11-2	NA	TRBD1	CASSVFPGQGNSPLHF	TGTGCCAGCAGCGTATTTCCGGGACAGGGGAATTCACCCCTCCACTTT
TRBJ1-6	TRBV9	NA	TRBD1	CASSYGQVNSPLHF	TGTGCCAGCAGCTACGGACAGGTTAATTCACCCCTCCACTTT
TRBJ1-6	TRBV7-2	NA	NA	CASIPSSSYNSPLHF	TGTGCCAGCATTCCAAGTAGCTCCTATAATTCACCCCTCCACTTT
TRBJ2-5	TRBV7-2	NA	TRBD2	CASSLVAGPVEETQYF	TGTGCCAGCAGCTTAGTAGCGGGCCCTGTGGAGGAGACCCAGTACTTC
TRBJ2-7	TRBV18	NA	NA	CASSATGGQYEQYF	TGTGCCAGCTCAGCAACGGGGGGCCAGTACGAGCAGTACTTC